The rows below give T cell receptor beta chains drawn from one sample of a study of Graves' ophthalmopathy and Graves' hyperthyroidism. TCRdb reanalysed the multiplex PCR reads using MiXCR and keeps one entry per CDR3 protein. The table includes about 380,000 distinct CDR3 sequences, just over 15% detected once. The sequenced material came from peripheral blood. The receptors stem from a woman aged 18-30 years with stable Graves' hyperthyroidism. The CDR3 runs from the conserved cysteine through the conserved F or W. A row's size may be missing; if present it is once, few, many or a size class.

size: many
V: TRBV28
J: TRBJ1-1
CDR3: CASSFPGGFSFF

size: many
V: TRBV6-5
J: TRBJ2-7
CDR3: CASSYLTDSMGEQYF

size: many
V: TRBV12-3/TRBV12-4
J: TRBJ1-1
CDR3: CASSLRGTPRNTEAFF

size: .
V: TRBV7-3
J: TRBJ2-2
CDR3: CASSLTGITGELFF

size: many
V: TRBV19
J: TRBJ1-3
CDR3: CASLGLLDSVARATIYF

size: many
V: TRBV19
J: TRBJ2-2
CDR3: CASSTSFGGELFF

size: many
V: TRBV6-5
J: TRBJ1-2
CDR3: CASRRGTANYGYTF

size: many
V: TRBV6-5
J: TRBJ2-7
CDR3: CASSQGQVYEQYF

size: many
V: TRBV6-2/TRBV6-3
J: TRBJ2-5
CDR3: CASSRDSLGTQYF

size: many
V: TRBV5-6
J: TRBJ1-1
CDR3: CASSLAGRGTEAFF

size: many
V: TRBV18
J: TRBJ2-7
CDR3: CASSPGPGYEQYF

size: many
V: TRBV19
J: TRBJ1-2
CDR3: CASEDRGDYGYTF

size: many
V: TRBV12-3/TRBV12-4
J: TRBJ1-5
CDR3: CASSLRRPNQPQHF

size: many
V: TRBV27
J: TRBJ1-6
CDR3: CASSLRGDSPLHF

size: many
V: TRBV7-8
J: TRBJ2-5
CDR3: CASSRPDPDQQETQYF

size: many
V: TRBV15
J: TRBJ1-1
CDR3: CATSRSGRSTEAFF

size: .
V: TRBV11-2
J: TRBJ1-6
CDR3: CASSLRDNSPLHF

size: many
V: TRBV12-3/TRBV12-4
J: TRBJ1-3
CDR3: CASSAGNTIYF

size: many
V: TRBV29-1
J: TRBJ1-3
CDR3: CSVEGSENSGNTIYF

size: few
V: TRBV5-1
J: TRBJ2-5
CDR3: CASSLLAGASQETQYF

size: .
V: TRBV7-2
J: TRBJ2-5
CDR3: CASSPGRGVQETQYF

size: many
V: TRBV5-1
J: TRBJ1-1
CDR3: CASRSPGTGNTEAFF

size: many
V: TRBV10-3
J: TRBJ1-2
CDR3: CAISEAGTVTWDGYTF

size: many
V: TRBV20-1
J: TRBJ1-1
CDR3: CSARLTGARNTEAFF

size: many
V: TRBV6-1
J: TRBJ2-7
CDR3: CASKEGSGGEQYF

size: .
V: TRBV19
J: TRBJ1-1
CDR3: CASSIQGTNTEACF

size: few
V: TRBV12-3/TRBV12-4
J: TRBJ2-7
CDR3: CASSARLAGAPYEQYF

size: many
V: TRBV7-3
J: TRBJ2-4
CDR3: CASSIGGQNIQYF

size: many
V: TRBV11-3
J: TRBJ2-5
CDR3: CASSHLTGRETQYF

size: many
V: TRBV25-1
J: TRBJ1-6
CDR3: CASSEWSRANSPLHF

size: many
V: TRBV24-1
J: TRBJ2-5
CDR3: CATSDPLTGTARNNQETQYF

size: many
V: TRBV15
J: TRBJ1-2
CDR3: CATSREDSWDDRLYGYTF

size: many
V: TRBV2
J: TRBJ1-6
CDR3: CASRQESSYNSPLHF

size: many
V: TRBV29-1
J: TRBJ1-1
CDR3: CSVALGTEAFF

size: many
V: TRBV12-3/TRBV12-4
J: TRBJ2-7
CDR3: CASSLSIGGSYEQYF

size: many
V: TRBV15
J: TRBJ1-5
CDR3: CATGRTNNQPQHF

size: many
V: TRBV10-3
J: TRBJ2-5
CDR3: CAISTRARTQYF

size: many
V: TRBV7-9
J: TRBJ1-2
CDR3: CASSLGQGGTDGYTF

size: few
V: TRBV7-3
J: TRBJ2-2
CDR3: CASSPGAGVTGELFF

size: many
V: TRBV7-9
J: TRBJ2-5
CDR3: CASSLIGAALMETQYF

size: many
V: TRBV5-1
J: TRBJ2-3
CDR3: CASSLEVAGDTQYF

size: many
V: TRBV12-3/TRBV12-4
J: TRBJ1-3
CDR3: CASSLAIDSGNTIYF

size: many
V: TRBV6-2/TRBV6-3
J: TRBJ2-5
CDR3: CASSFPYGQETQYF

size: many
V: TRBV7-8
J: TRBJ2-5
CDR3: CASSHPRQPNPYQETQYF

size: many
V: TRBV7-2
J: TRBJ1-3
CDR3: CASSQGSSGNTIYF

size: many
V: TRBV6-1
J: TRBJ1-6
CDR3: CASSDFVLNNSPLHF

size: .
V: TRBV5-1
J: TRBJ2-2
CDR3: CASASDSHTGELFF